The clone carrying this T cell receptor (beta chain) is a singleton in its sample. Its target is not known. Doses given second, at about 4 or about 12 weeks, were pooled. This sample was included in a study of T cell responses to AZD1222 COVID-19 vaccine. Clones were read by immunoSEQ multiplex PCR, and TCRdb kept only the in-frame ones, dropping some. The table has some 200,000 clones, about 89% seen once. The germline gives CDR1 MNHEY, CDR2 SMNVEV (reference sequence). The length of the CDR3 is 15 residues. V trimming: 2 bases; J trimming: 4 bases; junction bases outside the gene matches: 8. The study, taken as a whole, reports: White British people made up most donors, females outnumbered males, and clonal diversity was possibly underestimated.

Sample: peripheral blood, taken 28 days after the second AZD1222 dose. The chain carries TRBV27 and TRBJ2-7; 7 positions match TRBD2. The sequence came from an adult who received the AZD1222 COVID-19 vaccine. As DNA, the CDR3 is TGTGCCAGCAGTTTAGGGAGCGGGATCTTATACGAGCAGTACTTC. Translating gives CASSLGSGILYEQYF.